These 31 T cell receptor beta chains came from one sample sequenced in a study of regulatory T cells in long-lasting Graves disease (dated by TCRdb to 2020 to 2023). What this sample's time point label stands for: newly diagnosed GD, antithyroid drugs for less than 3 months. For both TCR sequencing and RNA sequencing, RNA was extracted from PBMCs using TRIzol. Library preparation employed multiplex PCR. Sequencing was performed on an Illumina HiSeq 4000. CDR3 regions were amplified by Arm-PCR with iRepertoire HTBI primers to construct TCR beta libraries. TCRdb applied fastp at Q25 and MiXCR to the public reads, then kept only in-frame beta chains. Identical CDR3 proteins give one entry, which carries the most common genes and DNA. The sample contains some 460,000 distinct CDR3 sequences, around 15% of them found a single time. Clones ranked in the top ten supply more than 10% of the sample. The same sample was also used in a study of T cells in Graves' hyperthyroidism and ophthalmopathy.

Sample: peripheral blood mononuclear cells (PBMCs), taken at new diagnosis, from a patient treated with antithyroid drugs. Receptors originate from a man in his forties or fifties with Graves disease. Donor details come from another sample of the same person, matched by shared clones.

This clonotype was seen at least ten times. The CDR3 DNA reads as TGCAGTGCTAGGGTCGGGAGGACCGCCTACAATGAGCAGTTCTTC. Translating it yields CSARVGRTAYNEQFF. The V and J genes are TRBV20-1 and TRBJ2-1; 7 nucleotides match TRBD2. CDR3 length equals 15 residues. The V gene end was trimmed by 3 bases and the J gene end by 2 bases; junction bases not matched to a gene: 7. Germline V lookup: CDR1 DFQATT, CDR2 SNEGSKA (reference sequence).

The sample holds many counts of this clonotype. CDR3 sequence: CATSDRTGSASYNEQFF. The CDR3 DNA follows: TGTGCCACCAGTGACCGCACCGGGTCTGCCTCCTACAATGAGCAGTTCTTC. This chain links TRBV24-1 with TRBJ2-1, with D unresolved. From germline, CDR1 is KGHDR and CDR2 SFDVKD. The length of the CDR3 is 17 residues. Trimming cost V 4 bases and J 0 bases, with 15 bases left between them.

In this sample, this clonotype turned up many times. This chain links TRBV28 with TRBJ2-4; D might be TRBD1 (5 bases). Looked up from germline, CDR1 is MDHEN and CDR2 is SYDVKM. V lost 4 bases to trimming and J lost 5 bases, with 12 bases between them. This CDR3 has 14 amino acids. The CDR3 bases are TGTGCCAGCAGTTCCCAGGGTATTCAAAACATTCAGTACTTC. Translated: CASSSQGIQNIQYF.

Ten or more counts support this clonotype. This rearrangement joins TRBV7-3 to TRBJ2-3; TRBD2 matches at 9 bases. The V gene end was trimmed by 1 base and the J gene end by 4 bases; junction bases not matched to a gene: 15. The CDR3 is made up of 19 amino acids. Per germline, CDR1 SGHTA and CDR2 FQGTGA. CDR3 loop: CASSLRGLAGVGTADTQYF. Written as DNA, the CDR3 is TGTGCCAGCAGCTTAAGGGGGTTAGCGGGAGTTGGAACAGCAGATACGCAGTATTTT.

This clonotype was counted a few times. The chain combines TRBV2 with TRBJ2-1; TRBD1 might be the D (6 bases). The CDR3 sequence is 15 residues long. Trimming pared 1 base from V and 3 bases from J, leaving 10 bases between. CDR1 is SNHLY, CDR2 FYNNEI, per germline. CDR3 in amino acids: CASSEEGVDYNEQFF. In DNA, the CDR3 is TGTGCCAGCAGTGAAGAGGGGGTAGACTACAATGAGCAGTTCTTC.

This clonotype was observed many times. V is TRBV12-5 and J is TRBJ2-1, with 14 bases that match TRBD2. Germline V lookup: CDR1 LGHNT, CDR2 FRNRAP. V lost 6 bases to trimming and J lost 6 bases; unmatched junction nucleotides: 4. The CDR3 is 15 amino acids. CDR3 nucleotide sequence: TGTGCTAGTGGCCCTGGACTAGCGGGGGGCAATGAGCAGTTCTTC. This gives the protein CASGPGLAGGNEQFF.

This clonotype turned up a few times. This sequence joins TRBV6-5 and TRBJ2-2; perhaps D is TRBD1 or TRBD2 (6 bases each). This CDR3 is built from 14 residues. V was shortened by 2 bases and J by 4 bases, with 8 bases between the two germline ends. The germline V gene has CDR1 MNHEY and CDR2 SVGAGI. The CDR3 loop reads CASSYRGRTGELFF. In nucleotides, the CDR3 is TGTGCCAGCAGTTACCGGGGGCGCACCGGGGAGCTGTTTTTT.

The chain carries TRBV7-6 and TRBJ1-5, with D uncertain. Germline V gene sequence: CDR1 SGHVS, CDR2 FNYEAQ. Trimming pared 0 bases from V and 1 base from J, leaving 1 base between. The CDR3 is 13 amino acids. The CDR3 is CASSLASNQPQHF. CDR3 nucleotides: TGTGCCAGCAGCTTAGCGAGCAATCAGCCCCAGCATTTT.

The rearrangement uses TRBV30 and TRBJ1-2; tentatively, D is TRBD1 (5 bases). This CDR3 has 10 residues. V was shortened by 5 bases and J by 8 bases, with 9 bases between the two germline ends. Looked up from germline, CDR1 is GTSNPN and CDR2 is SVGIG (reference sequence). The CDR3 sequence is CAWGGHGYTF. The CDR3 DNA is TGTGCCTGGGGAGGACACGGCTACACCTTC.

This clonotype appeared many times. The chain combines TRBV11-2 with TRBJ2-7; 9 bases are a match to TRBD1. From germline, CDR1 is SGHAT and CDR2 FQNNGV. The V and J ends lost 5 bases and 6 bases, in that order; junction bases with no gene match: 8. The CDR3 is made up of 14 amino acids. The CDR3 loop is CASSPDRGPAEQYF. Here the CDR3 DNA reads TGTGCCAGCAGCCCGGACAGGGGCCCTGCCGAGCAGTACTTC.

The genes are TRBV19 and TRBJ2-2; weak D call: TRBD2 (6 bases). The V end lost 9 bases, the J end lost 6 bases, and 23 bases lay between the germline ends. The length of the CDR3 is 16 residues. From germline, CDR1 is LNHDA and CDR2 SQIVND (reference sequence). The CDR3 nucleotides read TGTGCCAGCTCGGGGGATAAAATCTCCGTGGCCGGGGAGCTGTTTTTT. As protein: CASSGDKISVAGELFF.

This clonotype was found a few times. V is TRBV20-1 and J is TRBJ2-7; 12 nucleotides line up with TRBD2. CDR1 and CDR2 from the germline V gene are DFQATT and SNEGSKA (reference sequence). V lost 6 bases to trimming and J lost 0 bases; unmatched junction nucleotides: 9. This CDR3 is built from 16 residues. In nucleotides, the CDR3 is TGCAGTGCCGAGGGACTAGCGGGCCGGAGCTCCTACGAGCAGTACTTC. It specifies CSAEGLAGRSSYEQYF.

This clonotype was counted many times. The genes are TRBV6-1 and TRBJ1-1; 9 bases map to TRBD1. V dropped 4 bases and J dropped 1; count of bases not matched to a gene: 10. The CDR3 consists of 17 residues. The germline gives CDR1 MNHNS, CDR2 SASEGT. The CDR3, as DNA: TGTGCCAGCAGTGCAAATTACAGGGGGCTCGGGAACACTGAAGCTTTCTTT. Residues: CASSANYRGLGNTEAFF.

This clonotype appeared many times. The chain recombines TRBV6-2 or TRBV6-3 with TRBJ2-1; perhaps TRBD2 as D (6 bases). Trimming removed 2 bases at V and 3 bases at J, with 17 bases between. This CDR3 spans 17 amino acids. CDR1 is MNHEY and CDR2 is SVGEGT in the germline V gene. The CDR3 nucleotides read TGTGCCAGCAGTTACGTCGTGGGAGGTGGCCTCTACAATGAGCAGTTCTTC. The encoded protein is CASSYVVGGGLYNEQFF.

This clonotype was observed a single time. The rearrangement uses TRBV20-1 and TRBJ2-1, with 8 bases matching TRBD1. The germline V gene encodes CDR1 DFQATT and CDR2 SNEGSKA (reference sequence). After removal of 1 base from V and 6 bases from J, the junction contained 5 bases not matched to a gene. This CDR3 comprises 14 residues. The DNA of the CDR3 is TGCAGTGCTAGAGGGACAGGGCCCTTCAATGAGCAGTTCTTC. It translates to CSARGTGPFNEQFF.

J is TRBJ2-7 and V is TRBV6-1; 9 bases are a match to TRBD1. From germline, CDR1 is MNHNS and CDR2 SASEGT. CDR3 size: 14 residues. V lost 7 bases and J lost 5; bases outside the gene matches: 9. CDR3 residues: CASTPGTGSDEQYF. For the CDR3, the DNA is TGTGCCAGCACTCCCGGGACAGGGAGCGACGAGCAGTACTTC.

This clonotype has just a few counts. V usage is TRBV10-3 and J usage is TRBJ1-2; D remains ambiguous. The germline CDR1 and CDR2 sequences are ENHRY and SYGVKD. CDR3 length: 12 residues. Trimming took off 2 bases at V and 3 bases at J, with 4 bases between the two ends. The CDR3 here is CAISEPDYGYTF. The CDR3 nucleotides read TGTGCCATCAGTGAGCCGGACTATGGCTACACCTTC.

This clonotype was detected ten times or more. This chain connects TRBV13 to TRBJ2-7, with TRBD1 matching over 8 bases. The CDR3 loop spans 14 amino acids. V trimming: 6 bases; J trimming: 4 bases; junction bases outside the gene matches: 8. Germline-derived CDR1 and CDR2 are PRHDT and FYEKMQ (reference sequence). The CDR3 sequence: CASSLLQGAYEQYF. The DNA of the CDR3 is TGTGCCAGCAGTTTATTGCAGGGGGCGTACGAGCAGTACTTC.

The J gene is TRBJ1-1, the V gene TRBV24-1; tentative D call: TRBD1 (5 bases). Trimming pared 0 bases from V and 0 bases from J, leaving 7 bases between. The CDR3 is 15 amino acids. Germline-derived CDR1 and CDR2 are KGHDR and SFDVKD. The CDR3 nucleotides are TGTGCCACCAGTGATTTGCCAGGGCTGAACACTGAAGCTTTCTTT. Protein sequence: CATSDLPGLNTEAFF.

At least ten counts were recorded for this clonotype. The DNA of the CDR3 is TGCAGTGCTAGAGATAGGGACAGCTCCTACGAGCAGTACTTC. Amino acid sequence: CSARDRDSSYEQYF. The chain employs TRBV20-1 and TRBJ2-7; 7 bases line up with TRBD1. CDR3 length: 14 amino acids. CDR1 and CDR2 from the germline V gene are DFQATT and SNEGSKA (reference sequence). V shed 0 bases, J shed 0 bases, and the junction held 2 bases outside the gene matches.

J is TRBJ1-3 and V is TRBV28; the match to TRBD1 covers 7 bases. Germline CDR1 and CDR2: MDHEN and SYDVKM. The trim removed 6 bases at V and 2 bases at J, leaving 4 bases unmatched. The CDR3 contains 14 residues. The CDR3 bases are TGTGCCAGCAGCCACGACAGGGCTGGAAACACCATATATTTT. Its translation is CASSHDRAGNTIYF.

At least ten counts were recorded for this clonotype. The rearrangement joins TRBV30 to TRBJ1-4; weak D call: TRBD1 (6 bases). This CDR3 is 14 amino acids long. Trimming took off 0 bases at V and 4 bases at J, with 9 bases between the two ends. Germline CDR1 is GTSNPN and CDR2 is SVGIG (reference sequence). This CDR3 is CAWSVIGGNEKLFF. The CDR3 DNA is TGTGCCTGGAGTGTAATAGGGGGTAATGAAAAACTGTTTTTT.

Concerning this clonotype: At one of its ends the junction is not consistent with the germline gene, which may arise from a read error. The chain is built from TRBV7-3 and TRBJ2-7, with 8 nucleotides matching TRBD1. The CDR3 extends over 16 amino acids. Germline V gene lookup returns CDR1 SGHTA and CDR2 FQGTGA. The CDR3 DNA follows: TGTGCCAGCAGCTTAGAGGCCCCGGGACAGGACTACGGGCAGTACTTC. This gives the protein CASSLEAPGQDYGQYF.

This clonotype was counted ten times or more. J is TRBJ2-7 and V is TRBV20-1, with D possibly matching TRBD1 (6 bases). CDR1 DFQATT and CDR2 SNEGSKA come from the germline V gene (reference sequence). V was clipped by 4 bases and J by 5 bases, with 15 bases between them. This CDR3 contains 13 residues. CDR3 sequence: CSATPGHGDEQYF. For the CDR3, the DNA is TGCAGTGCTACTCCGGGACATGGGGACGAGCAGTACTTC.

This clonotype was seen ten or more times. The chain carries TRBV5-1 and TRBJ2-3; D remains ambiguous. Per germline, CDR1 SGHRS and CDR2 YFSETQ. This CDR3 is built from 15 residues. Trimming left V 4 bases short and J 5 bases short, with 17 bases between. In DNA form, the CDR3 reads TGCGCCAGCAGCCCCGCAACTGGGTGGGAAGATACGCAGTATTTT. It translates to CASSPATGWEDTQYF.

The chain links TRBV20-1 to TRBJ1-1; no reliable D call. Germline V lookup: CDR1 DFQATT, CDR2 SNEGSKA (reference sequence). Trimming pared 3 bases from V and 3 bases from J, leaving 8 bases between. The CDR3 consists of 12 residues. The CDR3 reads CSARSRDTEAFF. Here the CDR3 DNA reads TGCAGTGCTAGGTCTAGGGACACTGAAGCTTTCTTT.

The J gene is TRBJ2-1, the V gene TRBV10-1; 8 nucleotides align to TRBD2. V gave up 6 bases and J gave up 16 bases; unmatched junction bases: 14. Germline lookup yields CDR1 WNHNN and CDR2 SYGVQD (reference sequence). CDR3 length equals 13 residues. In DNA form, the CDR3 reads TGCGCCAGCAGCAGGCTAGCGGGTGCTCCGCCTTTCTTC. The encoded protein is CASSRLAGAPPFF.

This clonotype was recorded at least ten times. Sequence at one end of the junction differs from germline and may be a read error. CDR3: CASSRTSGQETQYF. The CDR3 DNA reads as TGTGCCAGCAGCCGGACTAGCGGACAAGAGACCCAGTACTTC. V gene TRBV5-1 combines with J gene TRBJ2-5; 10 nucleotides line up with TRBD2. The CDR3 is made up of 14 amino acids. The germline V gene encodes CDR1 SGHRS and CDR2 YFSETQ.

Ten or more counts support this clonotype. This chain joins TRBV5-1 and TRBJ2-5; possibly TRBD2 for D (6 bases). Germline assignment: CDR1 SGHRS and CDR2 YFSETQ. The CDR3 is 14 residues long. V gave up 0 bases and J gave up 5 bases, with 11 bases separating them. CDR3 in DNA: TGCGCCAGCAGCTTGGAGACTAGGGTTGAGACCCAGTACTTC. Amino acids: CASSLETRVETQYF.

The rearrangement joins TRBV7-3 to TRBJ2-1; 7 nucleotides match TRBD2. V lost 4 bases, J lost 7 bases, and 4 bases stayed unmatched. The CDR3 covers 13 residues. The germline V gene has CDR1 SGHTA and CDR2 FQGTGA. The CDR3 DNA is TGTGCCAGCAGCTATGGGCGGGAGAATGAGCAGTTCTTC. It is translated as CASSYGRENEQFF.

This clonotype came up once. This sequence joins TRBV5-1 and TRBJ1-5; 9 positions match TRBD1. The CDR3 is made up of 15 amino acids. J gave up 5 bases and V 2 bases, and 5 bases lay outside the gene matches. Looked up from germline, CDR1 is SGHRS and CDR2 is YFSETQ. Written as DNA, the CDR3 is TGCGCCAGCAGCTTAGGGGACAGGGTTGATCAGCCCCAGCATTTT. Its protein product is CASSLGDRVDQPQHF.